The table lists the clone carrying this T cell receptor beta chain with many counts. The study amplified TCR beta CDR3 regions using RNA transcripts. The library came from an HTBI-primed first-round RT-PCR and a second-round multiplex PCR. Using its own MiXCR run on the multiplex PCR reads, TCRdb lists one record per CDR3 protein. The sample shows hundreds of thousands of distinct CDR3 sequences, around a fifth of them seen only once. The sample comes from a study of Graves' ophthalmopathy and Graves' hyperthyroidism. With 5 bases removed from V and 2 bases from J, the gap between germline ends came to 15 bases. CDR1 and CDR2 from the germline V gene are ENHRY and SYGVKD. The CDR3 spans 15 residues.

The genes are TRBV10-3 and TRBJ1-1; D unresolved. Sequencing input: peripheral blood. The clonotype was recovered from a woman between 18 and 29 years old with stable Graves' hyperthyroidism. Some clones in this sample may be carry-over from other donors' samples. This chain's CDR3 is CAISLSAQINTEAFF. The CDR3 DNA sequence: TGTGCCATCAGTCTCTCGGCACAGATCAACACTGAAGCTTTCTTT.